The present T cell receptor beta chain was sequenced within a study of blood T cell repertoires in COVID-19. Whole-study context: PBMCs, B-cell-depleted T cells, or T cells were the source of the cDNA or gDNA that made up the material.

Profiling relied on immunoSEQ multiplex PCR, and the TCRdb table lists in-frame clones only, not all of them. The data contain under 150,000 clones, approximately 80% of them singletons. A remark on this clone: One end of the junction varies from germline; a read error may be responsible.

The sequence came from a man aged 35 to 55 with active or convalescent COVID-19. Sequenced material: peripheral blood.

CDR3 DNA sequence: TGTGCCAGCTGCTTAGGGATGTTTCGCGGGGGGGCCGTTGGGGATACGCAGTATTTT. This encodes CASCLGMFRGGAVGDTQYF. The V gene is TRBV11-2, the J gene TRBJ2-3; 9 bases fit TRBD2. The CDR3 length is 19 residues. Germline V gives CDR1 SGHAT, CDR2 FQNNGV.